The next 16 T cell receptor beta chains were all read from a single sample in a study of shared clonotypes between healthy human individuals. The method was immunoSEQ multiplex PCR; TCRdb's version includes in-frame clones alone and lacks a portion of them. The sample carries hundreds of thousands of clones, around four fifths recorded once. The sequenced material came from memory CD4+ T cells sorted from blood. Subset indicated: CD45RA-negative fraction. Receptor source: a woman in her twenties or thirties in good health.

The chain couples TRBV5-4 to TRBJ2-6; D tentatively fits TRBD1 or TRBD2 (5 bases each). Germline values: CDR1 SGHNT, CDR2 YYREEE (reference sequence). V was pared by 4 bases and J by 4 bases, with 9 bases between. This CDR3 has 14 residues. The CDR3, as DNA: TGTGCCAGCAGCGGGGGTTCGGGGGCCAACGTCCTGACTTTC. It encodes CASSGGSGANVLTF.

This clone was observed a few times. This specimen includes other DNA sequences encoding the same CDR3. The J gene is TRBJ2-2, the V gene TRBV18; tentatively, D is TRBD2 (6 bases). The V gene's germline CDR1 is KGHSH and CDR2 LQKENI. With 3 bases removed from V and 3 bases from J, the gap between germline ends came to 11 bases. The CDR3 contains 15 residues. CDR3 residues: CASSPPGGDTGELFF. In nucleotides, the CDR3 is TGTGCCAGCTCACCCCCCGGAGGGGACACCGGGGAGCTGTTTTTT.

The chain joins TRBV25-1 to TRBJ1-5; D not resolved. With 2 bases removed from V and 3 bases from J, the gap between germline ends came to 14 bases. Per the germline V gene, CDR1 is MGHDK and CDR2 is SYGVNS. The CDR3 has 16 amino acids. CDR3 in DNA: TGTGCCAGCAGTGAAGGGAGGAATCCCTCCAATCAGCCCCAGCATTTT. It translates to CASSEGRNPSNQPQHF.

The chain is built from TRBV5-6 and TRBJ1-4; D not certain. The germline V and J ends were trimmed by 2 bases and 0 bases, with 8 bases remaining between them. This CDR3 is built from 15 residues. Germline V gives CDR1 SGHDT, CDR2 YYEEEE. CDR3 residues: CASSLRVATNEKLFF. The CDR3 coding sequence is TGTGCCAGCAGCTTAAGGGTTGCAACTAATGAAAAACTGTTTTTT.

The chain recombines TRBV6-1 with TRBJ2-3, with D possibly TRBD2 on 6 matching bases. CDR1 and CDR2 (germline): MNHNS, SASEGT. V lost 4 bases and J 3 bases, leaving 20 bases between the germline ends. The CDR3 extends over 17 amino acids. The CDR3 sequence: CASSASTRRSVTDTQYF. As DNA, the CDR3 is TGTGCCAGCAGTGCGTCGACTAGGCGTTCGGTGACAGATACGCAGTATTTT.

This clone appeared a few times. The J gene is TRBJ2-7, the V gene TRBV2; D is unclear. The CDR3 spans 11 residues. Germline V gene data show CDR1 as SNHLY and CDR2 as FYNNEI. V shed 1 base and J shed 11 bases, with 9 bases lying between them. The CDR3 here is CASSEGGDEYF. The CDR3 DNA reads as TGTGCCAGCAGTGAAGGCGGAGACGAGTACTTC.

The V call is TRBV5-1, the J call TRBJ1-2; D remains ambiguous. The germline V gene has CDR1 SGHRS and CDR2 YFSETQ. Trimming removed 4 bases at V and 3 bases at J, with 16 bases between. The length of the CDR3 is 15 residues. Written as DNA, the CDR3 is TGCGCCAGCAGCACTGGAGGCGGGTCCCACTATGGCTACACCTTC. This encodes CASSTGGGSHYGYTF. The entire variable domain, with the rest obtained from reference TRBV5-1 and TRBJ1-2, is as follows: KAGVTQTPRYLIKTRGQQVTLSCSPISGHRSVSWYQQTPGQGLQFLFEYFSETQRNKGNFPGRFSGRQFSNSRSEMNVSTLELGDSALYLCASSTGGGSHYGYTFGSGTRLTVV.

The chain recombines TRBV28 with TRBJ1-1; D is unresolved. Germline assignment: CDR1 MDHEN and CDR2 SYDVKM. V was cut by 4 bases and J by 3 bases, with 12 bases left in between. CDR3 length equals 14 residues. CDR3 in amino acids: CASSYSRFDTEAFF. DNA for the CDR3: TGTGCCAGCAGTTATTCGCGGTTCGACACTGAAGCTTTCTTT.

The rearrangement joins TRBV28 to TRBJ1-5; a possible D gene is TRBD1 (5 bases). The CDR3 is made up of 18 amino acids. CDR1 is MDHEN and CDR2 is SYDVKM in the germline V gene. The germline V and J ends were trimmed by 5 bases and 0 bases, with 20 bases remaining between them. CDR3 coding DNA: TGTGCCAGCAGTGGGAGACAGTATCTACCCGATAGCAATCAGCCCCAGCATTTT. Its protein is CASSGRQYLPDSNQPQHF.

CDR3 nucleotides: TGTGCCACCAGCAGACCCGCCGGGAATACGCAGTATTTT. This encodes CATSRPAGNTQYF. The gene calls are TRBV15 and TRBJ2-3; tentatively, D is TRBD2 (5 bases). CDR1 and CDR2 (germline): LNHNV, YYDKDF (reference sequence). V gave up 2 bases and J gave up 7 bases, with 10 bases separating them. This CDR3 is 13 amino acids long.

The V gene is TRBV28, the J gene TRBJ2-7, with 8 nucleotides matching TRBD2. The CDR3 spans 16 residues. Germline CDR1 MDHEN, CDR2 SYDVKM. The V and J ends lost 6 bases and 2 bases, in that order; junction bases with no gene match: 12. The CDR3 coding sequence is TGTGCCAGCAGAACCATCGGAGTAGCGGGGACCTACGAGCAGTACTTC. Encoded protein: CASRTIGVAGTYEQYF. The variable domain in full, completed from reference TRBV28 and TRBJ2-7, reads DVKVTQSSRYLVKRTGEKVFLECVQDMDHENMFWYRQDPGLGLRLIYFSYDVKMKEKGDIPEGYSVSREKKERFSLILESASTNQTSMYLCASRTIGVAGTYEQYFGPGTRLTVT.

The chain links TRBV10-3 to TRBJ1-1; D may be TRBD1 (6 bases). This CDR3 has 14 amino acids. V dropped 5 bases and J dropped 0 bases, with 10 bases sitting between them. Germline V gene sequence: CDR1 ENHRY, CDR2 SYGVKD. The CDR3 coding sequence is TGTGCCATCAGTCAGGACAGATTGAACACTGAAGCTTTCTTT. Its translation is CAISQDRLNTEAFF.

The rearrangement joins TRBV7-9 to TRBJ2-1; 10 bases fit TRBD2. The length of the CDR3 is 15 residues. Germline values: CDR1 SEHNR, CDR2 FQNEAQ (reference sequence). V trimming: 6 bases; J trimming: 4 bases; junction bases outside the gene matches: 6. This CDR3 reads CASSSIAGGYNEQFF. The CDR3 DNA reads TGTGCCAGCAGTTCAATAGCGGGAGGATACAATGAGCAGTTCTTC.

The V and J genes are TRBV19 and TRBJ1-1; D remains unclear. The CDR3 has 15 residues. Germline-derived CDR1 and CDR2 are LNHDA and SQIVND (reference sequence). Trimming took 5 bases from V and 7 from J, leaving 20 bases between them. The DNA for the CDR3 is TGTGCCAGTAGTCTCGACCCGGACTCGATTCGTGAAGCTTTCTTT. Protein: CASSLDPDSIREAFF.

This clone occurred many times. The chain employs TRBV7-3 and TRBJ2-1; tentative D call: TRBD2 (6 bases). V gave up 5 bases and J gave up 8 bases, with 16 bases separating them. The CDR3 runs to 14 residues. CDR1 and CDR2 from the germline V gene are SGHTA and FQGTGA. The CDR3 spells CASSLLTRSDEQFF. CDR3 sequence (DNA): TGTGCCAGCAGCCTTCTGACTAGATCCGATGAGCAGTTCTTC.

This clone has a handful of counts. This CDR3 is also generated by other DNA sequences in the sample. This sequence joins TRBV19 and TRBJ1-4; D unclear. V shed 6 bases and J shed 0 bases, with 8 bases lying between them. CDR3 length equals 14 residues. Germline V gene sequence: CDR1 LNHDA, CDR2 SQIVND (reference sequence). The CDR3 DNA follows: TGTGCCAGTAGACGCCTTGCAACTAATGAAAAACTGTTTTTT. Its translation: CASRRLATNEKLFF.